This T cell receptor (beta chain) was observed in a study of T cell responses to AZD1222 COVID-19 vaccine (dated by TCRdb to the early 2020s). About the investigation overall: AZD1222 recipients with second doses at about 4 weeks or about 12 weeks were pooled, because spike-specific TCR depth and breadth did not differ between schedules. A total of 230 to 250 trial participants underwent TCR sequencing, of whom 207 received two doses of AZD1222 and about 25 received two doses of the MenACWY control vaccine. Trial participants were enrolled by age into subgroups of 18-55, 56-69 and 70-plus years, and roughly 150, 30 and 60 TCR-sequenced participants, respectively, were included in these subgroups.

The investigation overall reported the following: The 56-69-year group was small, and its depth increase did not reach significance, likely because of low power. The whole spike protein was spanned by vaccine-associated CD4 TCRs, and dominant responses were seen in regions 160-218 and 743-854. Only five or six AZD1222 recipients were SARS-CoV-2 seropositive at baseline, limiting conclusions about previously exposed vaccinees. No day 14 peak-response samples were available, so repertoires were characterized only after the peak T cell response. After two AZD1222 doses, both the breadth and the depth of spike-specific TCRs were significantly higher than at day 0 and than in MenACWY recipients. Most participants were white British and females outnumbered males, and the authors suggested that clonal diversity may have been underestimated. Reportedly, almost half of the unique spike-specific TCRs recognized epitopes lying outside the regions that are mutated in the B.1.351 and B.1.1.7 variants.

Comment on this clone: This clone's antigen is unknown. Base qualities are missing; no much larger clone stands one base away.

The CDR3 regions of human TCRbeta chains were analyzed by immunosequencing. On the study's bioinformatics: TCRs in the repertoires were matched against a reference library of SARS-CoV-2-specific TCRs that had been generated with the MIRA antigen-specificity platform. Breadth was defined as the fraction of unique TCRs that were SARS-CoV-2-associated, and depth was defined as the fraction of total T cells that were SARS-CoV-2-associated. Using the MIRA data, each spike-specific TCR was mapped to the spike region that the TCR reacts to and placed in a CD4 or CD8 class. Log10-transformed breadth and depth values were compared by one-way ANOVA with Sidak's multiple comparisons tests. The table was pulled from immuneACCESS by TCRdb, which kept in-frame rearrangements only. Such tables lose some clones; where checked, under half of the loss comes from unresolved V genes, and the rest has no known cause. V and J calls plus clone size are reproduced from that table; the DNA served to infer D and trimming. For this sample the table gives fewer than 200,000 clones, of which roughly 92% were detected only once. The ten top clones hold roughly 10% of the sample.

In light of the paper, this sample's time point label describes: baseline before first vaccination. Vaccinee samples came from UK trials COV001 and COV002, including a single-blind randomized controlled phase 2/3 trial of AZD1222 (ChAdOx1 nCoV-19) in healthy adults. For TCRbeta chain sequencing, PBMC samples were collected from trial participants at day 0 and at day 28 after the second dose. Including the terminal cysteine and phenylalanine, the CDR3 comprises 16 residues. The CDR3 DNA has 48 bases and is translated from base 1. The junction carries 8 bases between V and J, which are trimmed by 0 bases and 1 base respectively. CDR1 and CDR2 are read off the germline V gene as SGDLS and YYNGEE.

Sample: peripheral blood, taken on day 0 of AZD1222 vaccination. The sequence links TRBV9 to TRBJ2-6; the D segment could be TRBD1, given 6 matching bases. The sequence was obtained from an adult in good health. This receptor carries the CDR3 CASSVEQGSGANVLTF. The nucleotide sequence reads as follows: TGTGCCAGCAGCGTAGAACAGGGATCTGGGGCCAACGTCCTGACTTTC.